These 21 T cell receptor beta chains were all obtained from the same sample, sequenced in a study of T cells in localized non-small cell lung cancer. Only in-frame clones appear in the TCRdb table, and some are missing; sequencing was by immunoSEQ multiplex PCR. The sample gives 15,000 to 25,000 clones, around 83% of which show up once; more than 4% is in the top ten. The sequencing here drew on peripheral blood, taken before any cancer treatment. The receptors originated from a man aged 40 to 70 with stage I lung adenocarcinoma.

V usage is TRBV7-9 and J usage is TRBJ2-1, with D uncertain. This CDR3 is 13 amino acids long. Germline CDR1 reads SEHNR; CDR2 reads FQNEAQ (reference sequence). V dropped 1 base and J dropped 3 bases, with 4 bases sitting between them. CDR3 nucleotide sequence: TGTGCCAGCAGCTTAGTGGGCTACAATGAGCAGTTCTTC. Protein product: CASSLVGYNEQFF.

The rearrangement uses TRBV6-1 and TRBJ1-3; D remains ambiguous. Germline V gives CDR1 MNHNS, CDR2 SASEGT. Deletions cut 5 bases from V and 0 bases from J, with 11 bases between. The CDR3 runs to 15 residues. In DNA form, the CDR3 reads TGTGCCAGCAGTCCCCCTCGGGGCTCTGGAAACACCATATATTTT. This gives the protein CASSPPRGSGNTIYF.

This clone was observed a single time. The V call is TRBV5-1, the J call TRBJ1-2; TRBD1 might be the D (6 bases). Trimming stripped 4 bases from V and 1 base from J, with 14 bases between. Germline loops: CDR1 SGHRS, CDR2 YFSETQ. This CDR3 has 15 amino acids. CDR3 region: CASSRSGQNNYGYTF. CDR3 in DNA: TGCGCCAGCAGCCGTTCGGGACAAAATAACTATGGCTACACCTTC.

This sequence joins TRBV19 and TRBJ2-2; 9 positions match TRBD2. After removal of 9 bases from V and 4 bases from J, the junction contained 6 bases not matched to a gene. The CDR3 extends over 14 amino acids. Per the germline V gene, CDR1 is LNHDA and CDR2 is SQIVND (reference sequence). This CDR3 reads CASASGGRTGELFF. The CDR3 region has the DNA TGTGCCAGCGCCAGCGGGGGGCGCACCGGGGAGCTGTTTTTT.

The CDR3 is CASSLSTWVTDTQYF. In nucleotides, the CDR3 is TGTGCCAGCAGTTTATCGACATGGGTCACAGATACGCAGTATTTT. This chain links TRBV27 with TRBJ2-3; D not resolved. The V end lost 0 bases, the J end lost 2 bases, and 9 bases lay between the germline ends. The germline V gene encodes CDR1 MNHEY and CDR2 SMNVEV (reference sequence). The CDR3 runs to 15 residues.

CDR3 sequence reads: CASSPQPGQSSYEQYF. CDR3 DNA sequence: TGCGCCAGCAGCCCCCAACCGGGACAGTCCTCATACGAGCAGTACTTC. The chain has TRBV4-1 and TRBJ2-7; 7 nucleotides match TRBD1. CDR1 is MGHRA and CDR2 is YSYEKL in the germline V gene. This CDR3 contains 16 residues. Trimming cost V 4 bases and J 4 bases; bases outside gene matches: 13.

V gene TRBV5-1 combines with J gene TRBJ2-3, with D perhaps being TRBD1 or TRBD2 (5 bases each). The germline V gene has CDR1 SGHRS and CDR2 YFSETQ. V was clipped by 0 bases and J by 2 bases, with 7 bases between them. There are 14 residues in the CDR3. CDR3 protein: CASSLVGTTDTQYF. In nucleotides, the CDR3 is TGCGCCAGCAGCTTGGTGGGGACCACAGATACGCAGTATTTT.

The V and J genes are TRBV7-3 and TRBJ2-3; D gene unclear. Trimming took off 1 base at V and 2 bases at J, with 13 bases between the two ends. Germline V lookup: CDR1 SGHTA, CDR2 FQGTGA. The CDR3 is 16 residues long. The CDR3 DNA sequence: TGTGCCAGCAGCTTAAGTGGTGGAATCTACACAGATACGCAGTATTTT. Amino acids: CASSLSGGIYTDTQYF.

This clone showed up just a few times. The rearrangement uses TRBV7-9 and TRBJ2-6, with a tentative D call TRBD2 (6 bases). The CDR3 totals 15 residues. Germline values: CDR1 SEHNR, CDR2 FQNEAQ (reference sequence). Between the trimmed V and J ends, which lost 3 bases and 2 bases, there was a span of 8 bases. CDR3 region: CASSFTGAGANVLTF. The CDR3 bases are TGTGCCAGCAGCTTCACGGGAGCTGGGGCCAACGTCCTGACTTTC.

V is TRBV7-2 and J is TRBJ2-7; D remains ambiguous. Trimming took 1 base from V and 1 from J, leaving 2 bases between them. CDR1 SGHTA and CDR2 FQGNSA come from the germline V gene. This CDR3 is 12 amino acids long. The CDR3 bases are TGTGCCAGCAGCTTAGGTTCCTACGAGCAGTACTTC. It codes for CASSLGSYEQYF.

CDR3 residues: CASSLTGGSDTQYF. The CDR3 DNA sequence: TGTGCCAGCAGCTTGACAGGGGGAAGTGATACGCAGTATTTT. The chain uses TRBV7-3 and TRBJ2-3, with TRBD1 identical over 9 bases. Germline loops: CDR1 SGHTA, CDR2 FQGTGA. The CDR3 spans 14 residues. Germline trimming cut 3 bases from V and 6 bases from J; bases unmatched to any gene: 4.

Concerning this clone itself: The junction departs from germline at one end; a sequencing error may be responsible. J is TRBJ2-2 and V is TRBV4-1, with D possibly TRBD2 on 5 matching bases. The CDR3 loop spans 14 amino acids. CDR1 is MGHRA and CDR2 is YSYEKL in the germline V gene. The CDR3 nucleotides are TGCGCCAGCAGCCAAGATAGGGAACACCGGGGAGCTGTTTTT. It encodes CASSQDREHRGAVF.

This clone occurred once. The chain couples TRBV19 to TRBJ1-2, with TRBD1 matching 8 bases. Germline CDR1 and CDR2: LNHDA and SQIVND (reference sequence). The V segment lost 6 bases and the J segment 6 bases; nucleotides outside the gene matches: 6. This CDR3 is 13 amino acids long. As DNA, the CDR3 is TGTGCCAGTAGGGACAGGGAAGGCCATGGCTACACCTTC. Translating it yields CASRDREGHGYTF.

The chain employs TRBV7-2 and TRBJ1-2; TRBD1 is a possible D gene (5 bases). The CDR3 consists of 14 residues. The V gene's germline CDR1 is SGHTA and CDR2 FQGNSA. V was shortened by 3 bases and J by 4 bases, with 12 bases between the two germline ends. The CDR3 is CASSFLDMGYGYTF. In nucleotides, the CDR3 is TGTGCCAGCAGCTTCTTGGACATGGGCTATGGCTACACCTTC.

In this sample, this clone turned up a few times. J is TRBJ1-1 and V is TRBV5-5, with D unresolved. Germline-derived CDR1 and CDR2 are SGHKS and YYEKEE (reference sequence). CDR3 length equals 17 residues. Between the trimmed V and J ends, which lost 3 bases and 2 bases, there was a span of 20 bases. The CDR3 here is CASSSPNLRVDNTEAFF. In DNA, the CDR3 is TGTGCCAGCAGCTCACCTAATCTTCGGGTAGATAACACTGAAGCTTTCTTT.

The V and J genes are TRBV5-1 and TRBJ1-2, with D tentatively TRBD1 (5 bases). This CDR3 is 14 amino acids long. Germline lookup yields CDR1 SGHRS and CDR2 YFSETQ. V was pared by 3 bases and J by 4 bases, with 13 bases between. CDR3 protein: CASSSEGRAYGYTF. CDR3 nucleotide sequence: TGCGCCAGCAGCTCGGAAGGCAGGGCCTATGGCTACACCTTC.

The CDR3 reads CAISGGGQGNTIYF. The CDR3 DNA reads as TGTGCCATCAGTGGCGGGGGACAGGGAAACACCATATATTTT. The chain uses TRBV10-3 and TRBJ1-3; 7 nucleotides agree with TRBD1. Germline values: CDR1 ENHRY, CDR2 SYGVKD. CDR3 length: 14 residues. J gave up 4 bases and V 4 bases, and 4 bases lay outside the gene matches.

The V call is TRBV28, the J call TRBJ1-1, with D perhaps matching TRBD1 (5 bases). The CDR3 spans 13 residues. V dropped 5 bases and J dropped 8 bases, with 15 bases sitting between them. Per the germline V gene, CDR1 is MDHEN and CDR2 is SYDVKM. Here the CDR3 reads CASSTPVGLEAFF. The CDR3 coding sequence is TGTGCCAGCAGTACCCCGGTGGGGCTAGAAGCTTTCTTT.

About this clone itself: The germline gene is not matched at one end of the junction; a read error may be the cause. V and J are TRBV10-1 and TRBJ2-7; weak D call: TRBD1 (6 bases). CDR3 length: 14 amino acids. CDR1 and CDR2 from the germline V gene are WNHNN and SYGVQD (reference sequence). CDR3 sequence (DNA): TGCGCCAGCAGTTCGGACAGCAATTCCTACGGGCAGTACTTC. Its translation: CASSSDSNSYGQYF.

This clone occurred a few times. The J gene is TRBJ2-7, the V gene TRBV19; 8 nucleotides align to TRBD1. This CDR3 has 15 residues. In germline, CDR1 is LNHDA, CDR2 SQIVND (reference sequence). The V segment lost 6 bases and the J segment 4 bases; nucleotides outside the gene matches: 11. DNA of the CDR3: TGTGCCAGTAGCGGGGCGGTGCAGGGGGCGTACGAGCAGTACTTC. It codes for CASSGAVQGAYEQYF.

This sequence joins TRBV7-6 and TRBJ2-7; the D gene is possibly TRBD1 (5 bases). Germline V gene lookup returns CDR1 SGHVS and CDR2 FNYEAQ. With 5 bases removed from V and 2 bases from J, the gap between germline ends came to 19 bases. The CDR3 is made up of 16 amino acids. The CDR3 region is CASSRLTQVSTYEQYF. The CDR3 DNA sequence: TGTGCCAGCAGCCGGCTGACACAGGTTTCCACCTACGAGCAGTACTTC.